The next 27 T cell receptor beta chains were all read from a single sample in a study of regulatory T cells in long-lasting Graves disease. Assembly of TCR beta libraries relied on iRepertoire HTBI primers together with Arm-PCR of CDR3 regions. TCRdb reprocessed the multiplex PCR reads with MiXCR, giving one entry per CDR3 protein. This table has approximately 560,000 distinct CDR3 sequences, about 16% appearing once. As for time point: newly diagnosed GD, antithyroid drugs for less than 3 months. The TCR library was made from RNA that had been extracted from PBMCs in TRIzol. The data also belong to a second study, concerning T cells in Graves' hyperthyroidism and ophthalmopathy.

Here the sequenced sample was peripheral blood mononuclear cells (PBMCs), taken at new diagnosis, from a patient treated with antithyroid drugs. The receptors were sampled from a man between 18 and 35 years old with Graves disease.

This clonotype was found many times. V and J are TRBV20-1 and TRBJ2-1; D not resolved. The V and J ends lost 0 bases and 0 bases respectively, with 6 bases between them. The CDR3 is 14 residues long. Germline V gene data show CDR1 as DFQATT and CDR2 as SNEGSKA (reference sequence). In DNA form, the CDR3 reads TGCAGTGCTAGAGAGCTGAGCTCCTACAATGAGCAGTTCTTC. Translated, it gives CSARELSSYNEQFF.

The CDR3 reads CASRRQDYNEQFF. The CDR3 DNA follows: TGTGCCAGCAGGCGACAGGATTACAATGAGCAGTTCTTC. The rearrangement joins TRBV3-1 to TRBJ2-1, with a weak D call TRBD1 (6 bases). CDR3 length: 13 amino acids. The V and J ends lost 6 bases and 4 bases respectively, with 10 bases between them. Germline-derived CDR1 and CDR2 are LGHDT and YNNKEL (reference sequence).

This clonotype has ten or more counts. This chain uses TRBV28 with TRBJ2-7; D is undetermined. Per the germline V gene, CDR1 is MDHEN and CDR2 is SYDVKM. V shed 6 bases and J shed 4 bases, with 10 bases lying between them. This CDR3 region has 12 residues. The CDR3 loop reads CASSSPGYEQYF. The DNA for the CDR3 is TGTGCCAGCAGCTCCCCTGGGTACGAGCAGTACTTC. The full variable domain, rest sourced from reference TRBV28 and TRBJ2-7, is DVKVTQSSRYLVKRTGEKVFLECVQDMDHENMFWYRQDPGLGLRLIYFSYDVKMKEKGDIPEGYSVSREKKERFSLILESASTNQTSMYLCASSSPGYEQYFGPGTRLTVT.

There are many counts of this clonotype. The chain links TRBV13 to TRBJ1-1; 7 nucleotides line up with TRBD1. V lost 5 bases, J lost 5 bases, and 11 bases stayed unmatched. There are 15 residues in the CDR3. Per germline, CDR1 PRHDT and CDR2 FYEKMQ (reference sequence). DNA for the CDR3: TGTGCCAGCAGCCCCCCGACAGGGTTGGGAACTGAAGCTTTCTTT. The encoded protein is CASSPPTGLGTEAFF. Variable domain in full (rest from reference TRBV13 and TRBJ1-1): AAGVIQSPRHLIKEKRETATLKCYPIPRHDTVYWYQQGPGQDPQFLISFYEKMQSDKGSIPDRFSAQQFSDYHSELNMSSLELGDSALYFCASSPPTGLGTEAFFGQGTRLTVV.

This clonotype came up a few times. The chain employs TRBV12-5 and TRBJ2-7; 10 positions match TRBD1. This CDR3 contains 19 residues. V was pared by 2 bases and J by 7 bases, with 20 bases of the junction left unmatched. The germline gives CDR1 LGHNT, CDR2 FRNRAP. The CDR3 protein is CASGLPRDRGGLGSGEQYF. In nucleotides, the CDR3 is TGTGCTAGTGGTTTGCCACGGGACAGGGGAGGACTGGGCTCTGGGGAGCAGTACTTC.

This clonotype showed up many times. The chain combines TRBV7-9 with TRBJ2-2; a weak D match, TRBD2 (6 bases). Deletions cut 5 bases from V and 0 bases from J, with 19 bases between. The CDR3 contains 18 residues. Germline-derived CDR1 and CDR2 are SEHNR and FQNEAQ (reference sequence). CDR3 sequence: CASSPKTWGGTNTGELFF. The CDR3 coding sequence is TGTGCCAGCAGCCCAAAAACTTGGGGCGGGACGAACACCGGGGAGCTGTTTTTT.

This clonotype came up many times. The V gene is TRBV7-8, the J gene TRBJ2-4, with D tentatively TRBD1 or TRBD2 (5 bases each). The V and J ends lost 4 bases and 0 bases respectively, with 13 bases between them. This CDR3 region has 16 residues. Germline CDR1 is SGHVS and CDR2 is FQNEAQ. As DNA, the CDR3 is TGTGCCAGCAGCTATCACGGGGCGGGAGCCAAAAACATTCAGTACTTC. Translating it yields CASSYHGAGAKNIQYF.

A few counts support this clonotype. This sequence joins TRBV7-3 and TRBJ1-4; no clear D. The V end lost 2 bases, the J end lost 8 bases, and 15 bases lay between the germline ends. CDR1 and CDR2 (germline): SGHTA, FQGTGA. CDR3 length: 15 amino acids. CDR3 in DNA: TGTGCCAGCAGCTTACCTCAGGCCCCGGGGGAAAAACTGTTTTTT. Translation gives CASSLPQAPGEKLFF.

This clonotype was observed many times. The V gene is TRBV6-5, the J gene TRBJ2-7; D not resolved. CDR3 length equals 11 residues. V lost 0 bases and J lost 7, with 4 bases in between. The germline V gene encodes CDR1 MNHEY and CDR2 SVGAGI. This CDR3 reads CASSYSWEQYF. The CDR3 coding sequence is TGTGCCAGCAGTTACTCGTGGGAGCAGTACTTC.

This clonotype was counted only a few times. A much larger clone differs by one base, so this may be a read error. The rearrangement links TRBV2 to TRBJ2-5; D is undetermined. Germline V gives CDR1 SNHLY, CDR2 FYNNEI. This CDR3 region has 11 residues. CDR3 region: CASTVAETQHF. In DNA, the CDR3 is TGTGCCAGCACCGTAGCTGAGACCCAGCACTTC. Based on the CDR3 plus reference TRBV2 and TRBJ2-5, the full variable domain is EPEVTQTPSHQVTQMGQEVILRCVPISNHLYFYWYRQILGQKVEFLVSFYNNEISEKSEIFDDQFSVERPDGSNFTLKIRSTKLEDSAMYFCASTVAETQHFGPGTRLLVL.

The V call is TRBV15, the J call TRBJ2-7; 7 nucleotides line up with TRBD1. CDR1 LNHNV and CDR2 YYDKDF come from the germline V gene (reference sequence). The CDR3 totals 19 residues. Unmatched junction bases numbered 16, after V lost 0 bases and J lost 2 bases. Here the CDR3 DNA reads TGTGCCACCAGCAGAGATTCCCAAAGAATGACAGGGCTTCCCTACGAGCAGTACTTC. This codes for CATSRDSQRMTGLPYEQYF.

Many counts were recorded for this clonotype. The chain joins TRBV2 to TRBJ2-1; D is unclear. The V gene's germline CDR1 is SNHLY and CDR2 FYNNEI. This CDR3 is built from 15 residues. V lost 4 bases and J lost 1, with 11 bases in between. As DNA, the CDR3 is TGTGCCAGCAGTGTTCTCCTGGGTTCCTACAATGAGCAGTTCTTC. The encoded protein is CASSVLLGSYNEQFF.

This clonotype was detected only a few times. This chain's CDR3 is CASSVSGQGDSGANVLTF. The CDR3 DNA reads TGTGCCAGCAGTGTGTCGGGACAGGGAGACTCTGGGGCCAACGTCCTGACTTTC. The rearrangement links TRBV12-3 or TRBV12-4 to TRBJ2-6; 9 bases are shared with TRBD1. The CDR3 length is 18 residues. Trimming took 5 bases from V and 0 from J; bases not matched to a gene: 8.

The rearrangement links TRBV27 to TRBJ2-1; D is unclear. The germline V gene has CDR1 MNHEY and CDR2 SMNVEV (reference sequence). V lost 5 bases to trimming and J lost 4 bases, with 9 bases between them. There are 13 residues in the CDR3. Here the CDR3 reads CASSDARYNEQFF. The CDR3 DNA reads as TGTGCCAGCAGTGATGCTAGGTACAATGAGCAGTTCTTC.

This chain links TRBV3-1 with TRBJ1-2; no firm D call. This CDR3 is 15 amino acids long. Trimming pared 5 bases from V and 3 bases from J, leaving 16 bases between. The germline V gene has CDR1 LGHDT and CDR2 YNNKEL (reference sequence). Here the CDR3 reads CASSGGGYEDYGYTF. The CDR3 DNA is TGTGCCAGCAGCGGCGGCGGGTACGAGGACTATGGCTACACCTTC.

This chain connects TRBV5-1 to TRBJ2-7; D is possibly TRBD1 or TRBD2 (5 bases each). Germline V gives CDR1 SGHRS, CDR2 YFSETQ. V lost 7 bases and J 3 bases, leaving 14 bases between the germline ends. The CDR3 loop spans 13 amino acids. The DNA of the CDR3 is TGCGCCAGCCAGGGACCTTATAACTACGAGCAGTACTTC. Translated, it gives CASQGPYNYEQYF.

The chain couples TRBV5-1 to TRBJ2-6; D possibly matches TRBD1 or TRBD2 (5 bases each). Germline CDR1 and CDR2: SGHRS and YFSETQ. CDR3 length: 17 residues. V was trimmed by 0 bases and J by 0 bases, leaving 10 bases between them. CDR3 coding DNA: TGCGCCAGCAGCTTGGTGGGACGGAGCTCTGGGGCCAACGTCCTGACTTTC. Translating it yields CASSLVGRSSGANVLTF.

Ten or more counts support this clonotype. The rearrangement joins TRBV11-2 to TRBJ2-1; D tentatively reads TRBD1 or TRBD2 (5 bases each). The germline gives CDR1 SGHAT, CDR2 FQNNGV. V shed 5 bases and J shed 1 base, with 21 bases lying between them. The length of the CDR3 is 18 residues. The CDR3 DNA is TGTGCCAGCAGCCAGGTTTCGGGGCGGCGAATTTCCTACAATGAGCAGTTCTTC. As protein: CASSQVSGRRISYNEQFF.

This clonotype was seen many times. V and J are TRBV3-1 and TRBJ2-1; 11 nucleotides line up with TRBD2. Germline-derived CDR1 and CDR2 are LGHDT and YNNKEL (reference sequence). Unmatched junction bases numbered 10, after V lost 6 bases and J lost 9 bases. This CDR3 is 15 amino acids long. This chain's CDR3 is CASRQLAGEGAEQFF. The CDR3 nucleotides read TGTGCCAGCAGACAACTAGCGGGAGAAGGGGCTGAGCAGTTCTTC.

This clonotype has just one count. V is TRBV27 and J is TRBJ1-2, with a weak D call TRBD1 (5 bases). Trimming removed 5 bases from V and 2 bases from J, with 18 bases in between. CDR1 is MNHEY, CDR2 SMNVEV, per germline (reference sequence). This CDR3 is 16 amino acids long. CDR3 loop: CASSTRPRVANYGYTF. CDR3 coding DNA: TGTGCCAGCAGTACACGCCCCAGGGTAGCGAACTATGGCTACACCTTC.

The table lists this clonotype with many counts. CDR3 coding DNA: TGTGCCAGCAGCCCGGGACAGAGGGAGACCCAGTACTTC. It specifies CASSPGQRETQYF. The chain carries TRBV7-2 and TRBJ2-5, with 7 bases identical to TRBD1. The V segment lost 5 bases and the J segment 5 bases; nucleotides outside the gene matches: 5. The germline V gene encodes CDR1 SGHTA and CDR2 FQGNSA. CDR3 length: 13 residues.

This clonotype appeared many times. V gene TRBV20-1 combines with J gene TRBJ2-7; TRBD2 is a possible D gene (6 bases). This CDR3 has 14 residues. V shed 3 bases and J shed 0 bases, with 12 bases lying between them. Germline CDR1 reads DFQATT; CDR2 reads SNEGSKA (reference sequence). The CDR3 region is CSASDIAASYEQYF. The DNA for the CDR3 is TGCAGTGCTAGCGATATAGCGGCCTCCTACGAGCAGTACTTC.

This clonotype was recorded many times. The chain links TRBV28 to TRBJ1-2, with 11 positions matching TRBD1. V trimming: 6 bases; J trimming: 6 bases; junction bases outside the gene matches: 12. Germline V gene sequence: CDR1 MDHEN, CDR2 SYDVKM. This CDR3 spans 16 amino acids. The CDR3 DNA sequence: TGTGCCAGCAGCTCCACCGGACAGGGGGCTTCTGATGGCTACACCTTC. Protein sequence: CASSSTGQGASDGYTF.

This clonotype was picked up a small number of times. This CDR3 is CASGQGDITDTQYF. CDR3 nucleotides: TGCGCCAGCGGACAGGGGGATATCACAGATACGCAGTATTTT. The V and J genes are TRBV10-2 and TRBJ2-3; 10 bases map to TRBD1. V shed 8 bases, J shed 2 bases, and the junction held 4 bases outside the gene matches. Germline lookup yields CDR1 WSHSY and CDR2 SAAADI. The CDR3 spans 14 residues.

This clonotype was counted at least ten times. This chain joins TRBV12-3 or TRBV12-4 and TRBJ2-1; perhaps TRBD2 as D (7 bases). The CDR3 totals 15 residues. V dropped 4 bases and J dropped 0 bases, with 10 bases sitting between them. The CDR3 region has the DNA TGTGCCAGCAGTTGGGGGGGCGCCTCCTACAATGAGCAGTTCTTC. Translation: CASSWGGASYNEQFF.

The chain has TRBV5-1 and TRBJ2-5; D might be TRBD2 (6 bases). Germline-derived CDR1 and CDR2 are SGHRS and YFSETQ. Trimming took 3 bases from V and 2 from J, leaving 14 bases between them. CDR3 length equals 15 residues. As DNA, the CDR3 is TGCGCCAGCAGCTCCGGGGACTCCGAACAAGAGACCCAGTACTTC. This gives the protein CASSSGDSEQETQYF.

The chain links TRBV24-1 to TRBJ2-7; 9 bases align to TRBD1. CDR3 length: 15 amino acids. Germline-derived CDR1 and CDR2 are KGHDR and SFDVKD. The V and J ends lost 4 bases and 5 bases, in that order; junction bases with no gene match: 8. CDR3 amino acids: CATSDPGTGMHEQYF. DNA of the CDR3: TGTGCCACCAGTGACCCCGGGACAGGGATGCACGAGCAGTACTTC.